This entry features one T cell receptor beta chain sequence. Antigen specificity is unknown. This record comes from a study of graft-versus-host responses after intestinal transplantation. Across the study: Transplant types were multivisceral, liver-intestinal, or isolated intestinal. Each patient got anti-thymocyte globulin induction, then tacrolimus and steroids for two to four years. Regarding the study as a whole: Some GvH clones appeared in ileal mucosa or blood before recipient bone marrow. Patients with graft-donor T cell macrochimerism had high graft-versus-host to host-versus-graft clonal ratios in allografts.

Profiling relied on immunoSEQ multiplex PCR, and the TCRdb table lists in-frame clones only, not all of them. The table has under 20,000 clones, around nine tenths seen once. The sample was bone marrow, taken roughly 130 days after transplant. The TCR comes from a human patient who received an intestinal transplant, so some T cells may come from the graft donor.

The DNA for the CDR3 is TGTGCCACCAGCAGGCAAATCTTTACAGGGAACGTTCCCCTCCACTTT. Its protein is CATSRQIFTGNVPLHF. The rearrangement uses TRBV15 and TRBJ1-6; D perhaps matches TRBD1 (6 bases). The CDR3 covers 16 residues. Trimming took 3 bases from V and 13 from J, leaving 22 bases between them. Germline values: CDR1 LNHNV, CDR2 YYDKDF (reference sequence). The whole variable domain, remainder taken from reference TRBV15 and TRBJ1-6, is DAMVIQNPRYQVTQFGKPVTLSCSQTLNHNVMYWYQQKSSQAPKLLFHYYDKDFNNEADTPDNFQSRRPNTSFCFLDIRSPGLGDTAMYLCATSRQIFTGNVPLHFGNGTRLTVT.